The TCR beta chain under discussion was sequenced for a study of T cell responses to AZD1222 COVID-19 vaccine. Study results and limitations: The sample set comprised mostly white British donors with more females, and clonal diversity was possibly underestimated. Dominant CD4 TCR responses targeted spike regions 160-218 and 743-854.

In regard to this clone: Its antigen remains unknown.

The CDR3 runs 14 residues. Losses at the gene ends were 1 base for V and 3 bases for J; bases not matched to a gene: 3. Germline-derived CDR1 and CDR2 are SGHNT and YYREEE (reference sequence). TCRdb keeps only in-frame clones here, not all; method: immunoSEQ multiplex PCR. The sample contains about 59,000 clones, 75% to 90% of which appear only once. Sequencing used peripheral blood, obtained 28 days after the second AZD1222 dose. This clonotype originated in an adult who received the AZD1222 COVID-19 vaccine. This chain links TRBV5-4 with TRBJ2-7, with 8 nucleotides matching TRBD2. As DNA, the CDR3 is TGTGCCAGCAGCTTGAGAGCGGGGGTCTACGAGCAGTACTTC. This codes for CASSLRAGVYEQYF.